This TCR beta chain was found in a study of cytomegalovirus exposure and HLA in healthy donors. Across the study: It was reported in a later analysis that the same platform had been used for the 120 validation repertoires as for the 666 first-cohort repertoires.

Concerning this clone: Antigen unknown.

Study results and caveats: According to the study, 180 or so TCR beta chains were cytomegalovirus-associated. High specificity and sensitivity for cytomegalovirus status were reported for the classifier. Confirmation was obtained in vitro that a few CMV-associated chains are specific for CMV antigens.

Germline V gene lookup returns CDR1 LNHDA and CDR2 SQIVND (reference sequence). This CDR3 spans 15 amino acids. Unmatched junction bases numbered 7, after V lost 9 bases and J lost 0 bases. Generated by immunoSEQ multiplex PCR, the TCRdb table keeps only in-frame clones and is missing some. The sample yields 150,000 or so clones, approximately 92% seen once. The chain joins TRBV19 to TRBJ1-5, with 8 bases lining up with TRBD1. The clonotype comes from a woman aged 18-30 years in good health and CMV-seropositive. Sequences were obtained from PBMCs. The CDR3 DNA follows: TGTGCCAGCCACAAGGGGACAGGTAGCAATCAGCCCCAGCATTTT. Translation: CASHKGTGSNQPQHF.